The present T cell receptor beta chain was sequenced within a study of OX40 agonist ivuxolimab in advanced cancers. Turning to the overall study: Ivuxolimab was a fully human IgG2 agonistic monoclonal antibody targeting the costimulatory receptor OX40 (CD134). Of the approximately 53 patients in dose escalation, some 19 had hepatocellular carcinoma, some 15 had melanoma, 9 had renal cell carcinoma and 9 had head and neck cancer. Intravenous ivuxolimab was administered to patients every 2 weeks at six dose levels: 0.01, 0.1, 0.3, 1.5, 3 and 10 mg/kg. The purpose of peripheral TCRbeta sequencing was to test whether ivuxolimab changed TCR sequence diversity and led to clonal T-cell expansion. The dose-escalation cohort was approximately 83% male with a mean age of around 62 years, ranging from roughly 23 to 85. The paper reports the monotherapy dose-escalation portion (N of about 47 patients) of the phase I ivuxolimab trial. Prior anti-PD-1, anti-PD-L1 or anti-CTLA-4 therapy was permitted, and 30% to 45% of dose-escalation patients had received checkpoint inhibitors. Partial responses were achieved by three dose-escalation patients, of whom one had hepatocellular carcinoma and two had cutaneous melanoma. The investigation overall reported the following: After ivuxolimab, more expanded clones were found on average in CD8+ T cells than in CD4+ T cells. Low levels of normalized T-cell clonal expansion were also seen in some patients who did not respond. At doses of 0.1 to 3.0 mg/kg, clonal expansion of both CD4+ and CD8+ T cells in blood was seen between baseline and week 6. In the 0.1-3.0 mg/kg groups, partial responders were among the patients with the lowest normalized peripheral clonal expansion, particularly in CD8+ T cells. Antigen specificity was not determined for the clonally expanded peripheral T cells.

The germline V gene sets CDR1 to SGHTA and CDR2 to FQGTGA. V lost 2 bases and J lost 5 bases, and the count of bases not matched to a germline gene is 7. Including the terminal cysteine and phenylalanine, the CDR3 comprises 15 residues. Just CDR3 DNA is preserved here, 45 bases in frame from base 1. The trial excluded patients who had a history of autoimmune disease or who were on systemic immunosuppression. Peripheral blood for TCR sequencing was collected from all dose cohorts at baseline, on cycle 4 day 1, and on cycle 7 day 1. Samples came from an open-label, multicenter, first-in-human phase I dose-escalation trial of ivuxolimab. Adults with locally advanced or metastatic melanoma, renal cell carcinoma, hepatocellular carcinoma or head and neck squamous cell carcinoma were enrolled in the trial. Before TCR sequencing, CD4+ T cells and CD8+ T cells were sorted from peripheral blood as separate populations.

As concerns this clone: Its recognized antigen is unknown. No qualities accompany the bases; no much larger clone lies one base away.

Genomic DNA was extracted from sorted cells for sequencing of the TCRbeta CDR3 region. The immunoSEQ Assay was used to sequence the TCRbeta CDR3 regions. Not all clones reach the TCRdb copy of this immuneACCESS table, which keeps in-frame sequences only. Checked studies attribute under half of the gap to unresolved V genes and leave the rest unexplained. The sample yields 20,000 to 25,000 clones; about 86% were counted once. The ten largest clonotypes hold less than 20% of the sample. The source material was CD4+ or CD8+ T cells sorted from blood, sampled in a trial of the OX40 agonist ivuxolimab. This clonotype was sampled from an adult with an advanced solid tumor such as melanoma, head and neck, liver or kidney cancer. The V gene is TRBV7-3 and the J gene is TRBJ2-5, with TRBD2 identical over 8 junction bases. The CDR3 protein sequence reads: CASSLGTTGGETQYF. Here is the DNA: TGTGCCAGCAGCTTAGGGACCACGGGAGGGGAGACCCAGTACTTC.